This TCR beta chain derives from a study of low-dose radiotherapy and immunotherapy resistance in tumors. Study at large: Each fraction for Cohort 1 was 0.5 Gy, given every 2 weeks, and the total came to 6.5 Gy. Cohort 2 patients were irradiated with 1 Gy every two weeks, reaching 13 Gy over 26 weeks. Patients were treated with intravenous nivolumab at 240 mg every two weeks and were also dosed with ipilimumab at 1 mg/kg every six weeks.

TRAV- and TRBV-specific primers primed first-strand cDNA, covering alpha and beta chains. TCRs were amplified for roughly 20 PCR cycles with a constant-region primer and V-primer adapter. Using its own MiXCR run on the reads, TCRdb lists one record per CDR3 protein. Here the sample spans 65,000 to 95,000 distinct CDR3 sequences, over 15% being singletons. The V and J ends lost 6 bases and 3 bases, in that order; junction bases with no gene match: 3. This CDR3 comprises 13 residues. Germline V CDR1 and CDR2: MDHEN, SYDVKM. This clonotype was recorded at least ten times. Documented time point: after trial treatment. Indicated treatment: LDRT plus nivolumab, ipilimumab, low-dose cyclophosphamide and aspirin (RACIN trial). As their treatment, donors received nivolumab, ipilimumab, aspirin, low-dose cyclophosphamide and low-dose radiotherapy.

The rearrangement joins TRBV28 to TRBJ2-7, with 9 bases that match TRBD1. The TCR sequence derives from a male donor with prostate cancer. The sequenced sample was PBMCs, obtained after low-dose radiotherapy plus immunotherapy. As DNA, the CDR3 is TGTGCCAGCAGGCCGGGACAGGGCTACGAGCAGTACTTC. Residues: CASRPGQGYEQYF. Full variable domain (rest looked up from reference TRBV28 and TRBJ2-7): DVKVTQSSRYLVKRTGEKVFLECVQDMDHENMFWYRQDPGLGLRLIYFSYDVKMKEKGDIPEGYSVSREKKERFSLILESASTNQTSMYLCASRPGQGYEQYFGPGTRLTVT.